Following are 13 T cell receptor beta chains from one sample sequenced in a study of blood T cell repertoires in COVID-19. Sequencing used immunoSEQ multiplex PCR; TCRdb keeps in-frame clones, though not all of them. The data hold under 200,000 clones, with 88% observed a single time. The specimen was peripheral blood. The source of these receptors is a man between 60 and 70 years old with acute or convalescent COVID-19.

V gene TRBV5-4 combines with J gene TRBJ1-4; 7 bases fit TRBD1. V trimming: 4 bases; J trimming: 8 bases; junction bases outside the gene matches: 8. Germline CDR1 and CDR2: SGHNT and YYREEE (reference sequence). The CDR3 is 14 amino acids. The CDR3 here is CASSPDRVNEKLFF. CDR3 in DNA: TGTGCCAGCAGCCCCGACAGGGTGAACGAAAAACTGTTTTTT.

The chain is built from TRBV24-1 and TRBJ2-3, with 9 bases lining up with TRBD2. The germline V gene encodes CDR1 KGHDR and CDR2 SFDVKD. This CDR3 is built from 15 residues. The V segment lost 7 bases and the J segment 5 bases; nucleotides outside the gene matches: 9. The CDR3 coding sequence is TGTGCCACCAGATTGGGCGGGGGGGCCAGAGATACGCAGTATTTT. This sequence encodes CATRLGGGARDTQYF.

Only one count was recorded for this clone. This chain uses TRBV18 with TRBJ2-3; 8 nucleotides align to TRBD2. The V gene's germline CDR1 is KGHSH and CDR2 LQKENI. With V trimmed by 6 bases and J by 0 bases, 5 bases remained unmatched. The CDR3 sequence is 15 residues long. CDR3: CASSLSGGSTDTQYF. The CDR3 bases are TGTGCCAGCTCCCTCAGCGGGGGCAGCACAGATACGCAGTATTTT. Complete variable domain (other parts from reference TRBV18 and TRBJ2-3): NAGVMQNPRHLVRRRGQEARLRCSPMKGHSHVYWYRQLPEEGLKFMVYLQKENIIDESGMPKERFSAEFPKEGPSILRIQQVVRGDSAAYFCASSLSGGSTDTQYFGPGTRLTVL.

The rearrangement links TRBV5-4 to TRBJ1-3; 7 positions match TRBD1. V lost 4 bases and J lost 1; bases outside the gene matches: 2. The germline V gene encodes CDR1 SGHNT and CDR2 YYREEE (reference sequence). The CDR3 has 14 amino acids. CDR3: CASSVDRSGNTIYF. The CDR3 DNA reads TGTGCCAGCAGCGTGGACAGGTCTGGAAACACCATATATTTT.

This rearrangement joins TRBV11-3 to TRBJ1-3; 9 bases are shared with TRBD1. CDR1 is SGHNT and CDR2 is YENEEA in the germline V gene. The length of the CDR3 is 15 residues. V trimming: 4 bases; J trimming: 2 bases; junction bases outside the gene matches: 3. Here the CDR3 reads CASSSYRGPGNTIYF. The CDR3, as DNA: TGTGCCAGCAGCTCGTACAGGGGGCCTGGAAACACCATATATTTT. The full variable domain, in which reference TRBV11-3 and TRBJ1-3 provide the parts outside the CDR3, is EAGVVQSPRYKIIEKKQPVAFWCNPISGHNTLYWYLQNLGQGPELLIRYENEEAVDDSQLPKDRFSAERLKGVDSTLKIQPAELGDSAVYLCASSSYRGPGNTIYFGEGSWLTVV.

The gene calls are TRBV10-3 and TRBJ1-1; the D is unclear. Looked up from germline, CDR1 is ENHRY and CDR2 is SYGVKD. V dropped 5 bases and J dropped 1 base, with 14 bases sitting between them. The CDR3 length is 15 residues. The CDR3 DNA reads as TGTGCCATCAGTACCGTAGGAGCGGGGAACACTGAAGCTTTCTTT. Amino acid sequence: CAISTVGAGNTEAFF.

This clone was detected a few times. The CDR3, as DNA: TGTGCCAGCAGCCAAGCGGGACAGGGTTTTAATTCACCCCTCCACTTT. It translates to CASSQAGQGFNSPLHF. The V gene is TRBV14, the J gene TRBJ1-6; 9 bases map to TRBD1. Trimming took 1 base from V and 6 from J; bases not matched to a gene: 4. This CDR3 is built from 16 residues. Looked up from germline, CDR1 is SGHDN and CDR2 is FVKESK. Variable domain in full (rest from reference TRBV14 and TRBJ1-6): EAGVTQFPSHSVIEKGQTVTLRCDPISGHDNLYWYRRVMGKEIKFLLHFVKESKQDESGMPNNRFLAERTGGTYSTLKVQPAELEDSGVYFCASSQAGQGFNSPLHFGNGTRLTVT.

This clone was observed a single time. The V call is TRBV2, the J call TRBJ1-4, with a weak D call TRBD1 (5 bases). V dropped 6 bases and J dropped 8 bases, with 19 bases sitting between them. This CDR3 has 15 residues. Germline V gives CDR1 SNHLY, CDR2 FYNNEI. The CDR3, as DNA: TGTGCCAGCAGACTCGACAGTCTCGGCGAGGAAAAACTGTTTTTT. Translating it yields CASRLDSLGEEKLFF.

The V and J genes are TRBV5-4 and TRBJ1-2; 7 bases align to TRBD1. CDR1 is SGHNT, CDR2 YYREEE, per germline (reference sequence). After removal of 0 bases from V and 6 bases from J, the junction contained 5 bases not matched to a gene. The CDR3 runs to 14 residues. The CDR3 DNA sequence: TGTGCCAGCAGCTTGGGAGGGGGCCGCGATGGCTACACCTTC. It is translated as CASSLGGGRDGYTF.

The rearrangement joins TRBV6-1 to TRBJ2-5, with TRBD2 identical over 12 bases. Germline CDR1 and CDR2: MNHNS and SASEGT. With V trimmed by 2 bases and J by 2 bases, 0 bases remained unmatched. CDR3 length equals 15 residues. The DNA of the CDR3 is TGTGCCAGCAGTGAACTAGCGGGGGGGCAAGAGACCCAGTACTTC. Translating gives CASSELAGGQETQYF.

The V gene is TRBV13, the J gene TRBJ2-5; 11 nucleotides agree with TRBD1. This CDR3 is built from 15 residues. The V segment lost 4 bases and the J segment 3 bases; nucleotides outside the gene matches: 4. The V gene's germline CDR1 is PRHDT and CDR2 FYEKMQ (reference sequence). Here the CDR3 DNA reads TGTGCCAGCAGCTCCCCGGGACAGGGGGAAGAGACCCAGTACTTC. Translated: CASSSPGQGEETQYF.

J is TRBJ2-7 and V is TRBV6-2 or TRBV6-3, with 8 bases lining up with TRBD1. The trim removed 6 bases at V and 5 bases at J, leaving 6 bases unmatched. CDR1 and CDR2 from the germline V gene are MNHEY and SVGEGT. The CDR3 covers 13 residues. CDR3 protein: CASSWTGSHEQYF. The CDR3 nucleotides are TGTGCCAGCAGCTGGACAGGGTCACACGAGCAGTACTTC.

A single count supports this clone. The chain couples TRBV5-1 to TRBJ1-6, with 9 bases lining up with TRBD1. Per the germline V gene, CDR1 is SGHRS and CDR2 is YFSETQ. CDR3 length: 15 amino acids. V trimming: 4 bases; J trimming: 7 bases; junction bases outside the gene matches: 6. The CDR3 spells CASSLLGTGNSPLHF. For the CDR3, the DNA is TGCGCCAGCAGCCTGTTAGGGACAGGGAATTCACCCCTCCACTTT.